The clone carrying this TCR beta chain came up a few times. Trimming stripped 0 bases from V and 6 bases from J, with 15 bases between. The CDR3 has 15 amino acids. In germline, CDR1 is MNHEY, CDR2 SVGEGT. This entry is derived from a study of response to subunit inactivated influenza vaccine. TCRdb itself ran the RT-PCR reads through MiXCR, one entry per CDR3 protein. Among about 520,000 distinct CDR3 sequences, roughly 11% were seen once, and the ten largest hold over 9.5%. Sample: PBMCs from blood, taken about 40 days after vaccination. This TCR was sampled from a man aged 50 to 60 who received an inactivated influenza vaccine. The V and J genes are TRBV6-2 or TRBV6-3 and TRBJ2-7; TRBD1 might be the D (6 bases). The CDR3 sequence is CASSYSWGQQGEQYF. The CDR3 DNA reads as TGTGCCAGCAGTTACTCCTGGGGGCAGCAGGGCGAGCAGTACTTC.